This TCR beta chain was documented in a study of CD8 T cells in ankylosing spondylitis. V trimming: 4 bases; J trimming: 6 bases; junction bases outside the gene matches: 9. The V gene's germline CDR1 is LGHDT and CDR2 YNNKEL (reference sequence). The CDR3 consists of 14 residues. TCRdb re-analysed the 5' RACE reads in MiXCR, keeping a single row per CDR3 protein. The data contain tens of thousands of distinct CDR3 sequences, roughly 5.3% of them singletons. The sample holds many counts of this clonotype. Source material: blood, either unsorted or a sorted T cell fraction (not recorded which). This TCR derives from a male donor with ankylosing spondylitis or in good health (not recorded which). This chain connects TRBV3-1 to TRBJ2-7; TRBD1 matches 7 bases. CDR3 sequence: CASSPRVGGAEQYF. The CDR3 nucleotides read TGTGCCAGCAGCCCCCGAGTAGGGGGCGCCGAGCAGTACTTC.